Given below is one T cell receptor (beta chain) in context. What it binds is unknown. Assay used: immunoSEQ multiplex PCR; TCRdb lists only in-frame clones, some missing. Among 200,000 to 250,000 clones listed, approximately 94% were seen once. These data belong to a study of T cell responses to AZD1222 COVID-19 vaccine. Study findings and constraints: Clonal diversity may have been underestimated in mostly white British donors. After two AZD1222 doses, spike-specific TCR breadth and depth rose versus day 0. Nearly half of spike-specific TCRs reportedly target variant regions that are unmutated in the B.1.351 and B.1.1.7 variants.

The CDR3 contains 14 residues. V was clipped by 2 bases and J by 5 bases; unmatched bases: 3. Germline loops: CDR1 ENHRY, CDR2 SYGVKD. The J gene is TRBJ2-7, the V gene TRBV10-3, with 10 bases aligning to TRBD2. The TCR sequence derives from an adult who received the MenACWY meningococcal vaccine as a control. Sequenced here: peripheral blood, sampled 28 days after the second dose of the MenACWY control vaccine. The CDR3 reads CAISELAGADEQYF. The DNA of the CDR3 is TGTGCCATCAGTGAGCTAGCGGGAGCCGACGAGCAGTACTTC.